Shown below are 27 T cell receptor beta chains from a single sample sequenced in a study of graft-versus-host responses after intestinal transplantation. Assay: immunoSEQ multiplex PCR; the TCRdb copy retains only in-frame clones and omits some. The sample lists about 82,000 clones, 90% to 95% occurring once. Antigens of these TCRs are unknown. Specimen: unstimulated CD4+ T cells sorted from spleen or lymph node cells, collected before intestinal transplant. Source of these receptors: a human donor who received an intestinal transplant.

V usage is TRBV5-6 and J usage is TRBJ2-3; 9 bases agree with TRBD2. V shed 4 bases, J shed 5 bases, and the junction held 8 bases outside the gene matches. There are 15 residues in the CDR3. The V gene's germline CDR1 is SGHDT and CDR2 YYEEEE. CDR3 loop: CASSQGLATVDTQYF. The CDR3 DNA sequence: TGTGCCAGCAGCCAAGGACTAGCGACAGTAGATACGCAGTATTTT.

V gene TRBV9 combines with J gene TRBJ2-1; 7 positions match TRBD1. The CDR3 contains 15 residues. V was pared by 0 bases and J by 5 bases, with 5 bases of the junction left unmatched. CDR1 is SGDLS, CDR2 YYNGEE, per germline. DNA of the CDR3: TGTGCCAGCAGCGTAGTATTAGGGGGCCACAATGAGCAGTTCTTC. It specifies CASSVVLGGHNEQFF. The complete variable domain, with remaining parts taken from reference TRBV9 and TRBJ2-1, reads DSGVTQTPKHLITATGQRVTLRCSPRSGDLSVYWYQQSLDQGLQFLIQYYNGEERAKGNILERFSAQQFPDLHSELNLSSLELGDSALYFCASSVVLGGHNEQFFGPGTRLTVL.

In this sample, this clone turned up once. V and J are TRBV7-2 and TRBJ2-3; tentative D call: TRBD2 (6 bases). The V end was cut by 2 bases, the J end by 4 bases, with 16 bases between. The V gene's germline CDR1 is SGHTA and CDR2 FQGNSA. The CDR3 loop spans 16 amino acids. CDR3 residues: CASSLSGAGFADTQYF. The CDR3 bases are TGTGCCAGCAGCTTAAGTGGGGCGGGGTTCGCAGATACGCAGTATTTT.

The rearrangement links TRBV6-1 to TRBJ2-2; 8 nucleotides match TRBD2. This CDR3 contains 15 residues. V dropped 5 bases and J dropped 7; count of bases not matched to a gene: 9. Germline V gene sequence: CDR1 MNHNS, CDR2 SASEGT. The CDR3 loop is CASSIRGGLNGELFF. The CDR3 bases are TGTGCCAGCAGTATACGGGGGGGCCTAAACGGGGAGCTGTTTTTT.

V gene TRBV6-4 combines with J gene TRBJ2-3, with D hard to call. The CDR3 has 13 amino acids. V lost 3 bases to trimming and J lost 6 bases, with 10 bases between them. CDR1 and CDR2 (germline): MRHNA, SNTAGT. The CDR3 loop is CASSETPEDTQYF. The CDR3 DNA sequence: TGTGCCAGCAGTGAGACACCCGAGGATACGCAGTATTTT.

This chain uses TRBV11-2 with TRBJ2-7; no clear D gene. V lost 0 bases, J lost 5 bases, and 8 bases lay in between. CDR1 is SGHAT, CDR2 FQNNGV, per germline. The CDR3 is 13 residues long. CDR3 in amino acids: CASSLDGGDEQYF. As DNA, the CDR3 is TGTGCCAGCAGCTTAGATGGCGGTGACGAGCAGTACTTC.

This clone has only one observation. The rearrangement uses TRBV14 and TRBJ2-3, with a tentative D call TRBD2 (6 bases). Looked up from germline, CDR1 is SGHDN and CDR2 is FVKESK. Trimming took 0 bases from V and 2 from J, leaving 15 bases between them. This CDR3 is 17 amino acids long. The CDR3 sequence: CASSQDLGGSFTDTQYF. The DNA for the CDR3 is TGTGCCAGCAGCCAAGATCTTGGGGGGTCTTTCACAGATACGCAGTATTTT.

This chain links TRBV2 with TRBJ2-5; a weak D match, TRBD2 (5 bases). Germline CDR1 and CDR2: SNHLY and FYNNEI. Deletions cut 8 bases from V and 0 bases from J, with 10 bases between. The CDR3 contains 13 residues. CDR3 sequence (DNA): TGTGCCAGCGGACTCCTTTACCAAGAGACCCAGTACTTC. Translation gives CASGLLYQETQYF. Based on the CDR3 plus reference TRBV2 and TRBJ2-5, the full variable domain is EPEVTQTPSHQVTQMGQEVILRCVPISNHLYFYWYRQILGQKVEFLVSFYNNEISEKSEIFDDQFSVERPDGSNFTLKIRSTKLEDSAMYFCASGLLYQETQYFGPGTRLLVL.

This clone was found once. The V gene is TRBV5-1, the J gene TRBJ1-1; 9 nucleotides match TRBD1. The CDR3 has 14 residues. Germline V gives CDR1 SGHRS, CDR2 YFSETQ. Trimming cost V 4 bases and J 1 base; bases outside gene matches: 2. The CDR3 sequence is CASSADRGNTEAFF. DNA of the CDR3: TGCGCCAGCAGCGCGGACAGGGGGAACACTGAAGCTTTCTTT.

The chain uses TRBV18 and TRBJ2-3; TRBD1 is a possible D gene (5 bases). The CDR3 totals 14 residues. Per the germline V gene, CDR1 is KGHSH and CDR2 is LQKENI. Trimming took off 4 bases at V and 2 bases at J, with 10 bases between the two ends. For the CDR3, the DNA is TGTGCCAGCTCACTTACAGGATCCACAGATACGCAGTATTTT. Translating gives CASSLTGSTDTQYF.

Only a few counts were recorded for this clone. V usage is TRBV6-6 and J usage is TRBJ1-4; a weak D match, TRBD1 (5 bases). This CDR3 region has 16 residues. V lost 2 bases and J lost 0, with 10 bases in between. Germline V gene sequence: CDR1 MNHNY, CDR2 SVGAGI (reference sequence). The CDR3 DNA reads TGTGCCAGCAGTTACGCGACAGTTGCAACTAATGAAAAACTGTTTTTT. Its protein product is CASSYATVATNEKLFF.

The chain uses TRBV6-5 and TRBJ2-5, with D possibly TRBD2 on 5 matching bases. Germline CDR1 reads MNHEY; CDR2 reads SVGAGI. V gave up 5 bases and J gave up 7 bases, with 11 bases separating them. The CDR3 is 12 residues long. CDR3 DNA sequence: TGTGCCAGCAGTAACACAGAGGGGACCCAGTACTTC. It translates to CASSNTEGTQYF.

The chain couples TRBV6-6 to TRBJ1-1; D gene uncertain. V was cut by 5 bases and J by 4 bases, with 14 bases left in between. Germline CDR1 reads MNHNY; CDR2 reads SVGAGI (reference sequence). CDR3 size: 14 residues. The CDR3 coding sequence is TGTGCCAGCAGTACTAAGGGAGGAGGCACTGAAGCTTTCTTT. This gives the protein CASSTKGGGTEAFF.

CDR3 DNA sequence: TGTGCCAGCAGCTTGACGGACAGGGGGGGATACGAGCAGTACTTC. Protein sequence: CASSLTDRGGYEQYF. The rearrangement joins TRBV7-8 to TRBJ2-7, with 10 bases identical to TRBD1. The CDR3 covers 15 residues. V trimming: 3 bases; J trimming: 4 bases; junction bases outside the gene matches: 6. Germline assignment: CDR1 SGHVS and CDR2 FQNEAQ.

The CDR3 DNA reads TGTGCCAGCAGCAGAGGCAGGGGGCGAACATCACCCCTCCACTTT. Protein product: CASSRGRGRTSPLHF. The chain couples TRBV5-8 to TRBJ1-6; 8 bases line up with TRBD1. This CDR3 contains 15 residues. V dropped 4 bases and J dropped 10; count of bases not matched to a gene: 10. CDR1 SGHTS and CDR2 YDEGEE come from the germline V gene.

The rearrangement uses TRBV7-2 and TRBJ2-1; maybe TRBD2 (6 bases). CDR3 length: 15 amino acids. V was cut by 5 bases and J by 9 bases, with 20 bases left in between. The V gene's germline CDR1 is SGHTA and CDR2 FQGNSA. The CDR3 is CASSPPGSRGGEQFF. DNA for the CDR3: TGTGCCAGCAGCCCCCCCGGGAGTAGAGGCGGTGAGCAGTTCTTC. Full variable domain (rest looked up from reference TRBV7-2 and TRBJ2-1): GAGVSQSPSNKVTEKGKDVELRCDPISGHTALYWYRQSLGQGLEFLIYFQGNSAPDKSGLPSDRFSAERTGGSVSTLTIQRTQQEDSAVYLCASSPPGSRGGEQFFGPGTRLTVL.

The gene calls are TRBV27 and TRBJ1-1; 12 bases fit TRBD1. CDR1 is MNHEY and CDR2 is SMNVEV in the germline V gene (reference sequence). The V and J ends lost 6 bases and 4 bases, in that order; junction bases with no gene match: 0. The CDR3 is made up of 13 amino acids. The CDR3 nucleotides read TGTGCCAGCAGGGGACAGGGGGCCACTGAAGCTTTCTTT. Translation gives CASRGQGATEAFF.

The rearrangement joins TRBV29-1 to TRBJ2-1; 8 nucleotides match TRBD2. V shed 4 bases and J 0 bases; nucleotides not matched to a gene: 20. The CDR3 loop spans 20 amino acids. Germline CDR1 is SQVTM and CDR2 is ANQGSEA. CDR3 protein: CSVGRGRAGVTPSSYNEQFF. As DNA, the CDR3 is TGCAGCGTTGGGAGGGGCCGAGCGGGGGTCACCCCGAGCTCCTACAATGAGCAGTTCTTC.

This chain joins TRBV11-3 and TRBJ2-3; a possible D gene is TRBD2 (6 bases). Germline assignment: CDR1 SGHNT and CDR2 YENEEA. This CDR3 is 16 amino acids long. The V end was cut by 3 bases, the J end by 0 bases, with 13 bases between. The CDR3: CASSFGIAESTDTQYF. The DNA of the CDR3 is TGTGCCAGCAGCTTTGGAATAGCGGAAAGCACAGATACGCAGTATTTT.

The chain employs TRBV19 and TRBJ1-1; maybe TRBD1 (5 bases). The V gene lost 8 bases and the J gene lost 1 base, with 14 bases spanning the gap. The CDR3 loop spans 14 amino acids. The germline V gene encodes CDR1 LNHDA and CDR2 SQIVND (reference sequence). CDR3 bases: TGTGCCAGTGGTCTCCAGGGTACGAACACTGAAGCTTTCTTT. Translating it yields CASGLQGTNTEAFF.

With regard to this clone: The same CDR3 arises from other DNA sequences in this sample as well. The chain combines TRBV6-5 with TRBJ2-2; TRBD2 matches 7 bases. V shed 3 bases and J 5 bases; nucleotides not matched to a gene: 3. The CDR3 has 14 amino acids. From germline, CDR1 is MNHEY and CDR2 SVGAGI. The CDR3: CASSYRGGTGELFF. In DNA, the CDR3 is TGTGCCAGCAGTTATAGGGGAGGGACCGGGGAGCTGTTTTTT.

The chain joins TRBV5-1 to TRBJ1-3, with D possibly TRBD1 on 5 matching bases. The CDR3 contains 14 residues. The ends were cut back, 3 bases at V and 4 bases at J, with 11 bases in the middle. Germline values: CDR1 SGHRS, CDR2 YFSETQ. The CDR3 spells CASSSGQLGNTIYF. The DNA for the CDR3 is TGCGCCAGCAGCTCAGGGCAATTGGGAAACACCATATATTTT. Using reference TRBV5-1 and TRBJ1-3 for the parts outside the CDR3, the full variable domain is KAGVTQTPRYLIKTRGQQVTLSCSPISGHRSVSWYQQTPGQGLQFLFEYFSETQRNKGNFPGRFSGRQFSNSRSEMNVSTLELGDSALYLCASSSGQLGNTIYFGEGSWLTVV.

CDR3 in DNA: TGCAGCGGGTACAGGGGGACCTATGGCTACACCTTC. Its translation is CSGYRGTYGYTF. This sequence joins TRBV29-1 and TRBJ1-2, with 8 bases aligning to TRBD1. Trimming took 7 bases from V and 4 from J; bases not matched to a gene: 5. The germline gives CDR1 SQVTM, CDR2 ANQGSEA. The length of the CDR3 is 12 residues.

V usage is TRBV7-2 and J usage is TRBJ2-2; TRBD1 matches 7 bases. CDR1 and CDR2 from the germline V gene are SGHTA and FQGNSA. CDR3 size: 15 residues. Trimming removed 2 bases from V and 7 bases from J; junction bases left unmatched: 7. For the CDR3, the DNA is TGTGCCAGCAGCTTAATCGCAGGGGGTATCGGGGAGCTGTTTTTT. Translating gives CASSLIAGGIGELFF.

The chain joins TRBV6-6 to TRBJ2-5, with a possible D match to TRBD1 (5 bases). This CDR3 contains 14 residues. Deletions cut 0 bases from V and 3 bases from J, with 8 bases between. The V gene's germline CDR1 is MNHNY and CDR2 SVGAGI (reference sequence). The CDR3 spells CASSYSQGKETQYF. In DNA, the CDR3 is TGTGCCAGCAGTTACTCTCAGGGAAAAGAGACCCAGTACTTC.

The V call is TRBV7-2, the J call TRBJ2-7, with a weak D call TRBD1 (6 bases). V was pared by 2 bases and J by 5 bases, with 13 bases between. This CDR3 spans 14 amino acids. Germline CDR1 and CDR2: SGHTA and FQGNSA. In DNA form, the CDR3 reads TGTGCCAGCAGCTTACGAGGGGGTCTCCACGAGCAGTACTTC. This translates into CASSLRGGLHEQYF.

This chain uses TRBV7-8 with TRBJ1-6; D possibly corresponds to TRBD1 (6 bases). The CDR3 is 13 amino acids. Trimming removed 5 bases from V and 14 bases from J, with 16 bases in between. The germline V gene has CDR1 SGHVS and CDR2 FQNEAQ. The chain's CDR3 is CASSQGTHATLHF. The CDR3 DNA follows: TGTGCCAGCAGCCAGGGGACCCATGCGACCCTCCACTTT.